This T cell receptor beta chain was observed in a study of shared clonotypes between healthy human individuals. The V and J ends lost 0 bases and 12 bases, in that order; junction bases with no gene match: 10. The germline gives CDR1 MGHRA, CDR2 YSYEKL. This CDR3 has 15 residues. Investigators spread the genomic DNA of each subset evenly over several immunoSEQ plates. This table comes from immunoSEQ multiplex PCR, and its TCRdb copy is limited to in-frame clones, with some not included. The sample holds roughly 2.6 million clones, about 92% seen once. V usage is TRBV4-1 and J usage is TRBJ2-1, with TRBD2 matching over 8 bases. The sequencing input was naive CD4+ T cells sorted from blood. Subset given: CD45RA+ positively selected. The source is a man between 18 and 29 years old in good health. CDR3 nucleotide sequence: TGCGCCAGCAGCCAAGATGGGAGCGGGAGTTCTAGGCAGTTCTTC. It codes for CASSQDGSGSSRQFF.